The 30 T cell receptor beta chains below come from one sample, sequenced in a study of monozygotic twins with inflammatory bowel disease. TCRdb processed the 5' RACE reads again and assigns one entry to each CDR3 protein, with no DNA. The sample yields around 380,000 distinct CDR3 sequences, of which the top ten take up 2% to 3%. Sequenced input: blood. The receptors stem from a human donor with ulcerative colitis or Crohn's disease, or a healthy co-twin of an affected twin (not recorded which).

V and J are TRBV7-9 and TRBJ2-3; TCRdb picks TRBD2, but there is no DNA to check that call. This CDR3 has 12 residues. Germline-derived CDR1 and CDR2 are SEHNR and FQNEAQ (reference sequence). The CDR3 is CASSFTPDTQYF.

The genes are TRBV5-1 and TRBJ1-2; lacking DNA, the TRBD1 call made by TCRdb goes unchecked. Germline CDR1 reads SGHRS; CDR2 reads YFSETQ. The length of the CDR3 is 14 residues. The CDR3 protein is CASSSTGGGDGYTF.

The V gene is TRBV27, the J gene TRBJ2-7; the D call of TRBD1 rests on TCRdb alone, since no DNA is present to check it. The V gene's germline CDR1 is MNHEY and CDR2 SMNVEV (reference sequence). The CDR3 runs to 14 residues. The CDR3 is CASRADRVLYEQYF.

The rearrangement joins TRBV5-1 to TRBJ1-6. Germline V lookup: CDR1 SGHRS, CDR2 YFSETQ. The CDR3 contains 17 residues. The CDR3 is CASSLGGWTSYNSPLHF.

The V gene is TRBV12-3 or TRBV12-4, the J gene TRBJ2-3; TCRdb names TRBD2, which stays unverified in the absence of DNA. This CDR3 contains 14 residues. The CDR3 loop is CASSFRGQVDTQYF.

This chain connects TRBV27 to TRBJ2-1; checking the TCRdb D call of TRBD2 is not possible without DNA. CDR1 is MNHEY and CDR2 is SMNVEV in the germline V gene (reference sequence). The CDR3 covers 14 residues. The CDR3 loop reads CASSLLGRYNEQFF.

The rearrangement uses TRBV5-1 and TRBJ1-2. Germline V lookup: CDR1 SGHRS, CDR2 YFSETQ. The CDR3 runs 14 residues. The CDR3 sequence is CASSLEQRGYGYTF.

The rearrangement joins TRBV2 to TRBJ2-4; TCRdb lists TRBD2, though no DNA is available to test this call. From germline, CDR1 is SNHLY and CDR2 FYNNEI. The CDR3 contains 13 residues. CDR3 amino acids: CASSEGARNIQYF.

The chain is built from TRBV20-1 and TRBJ2-1; TCRdb indicates TRBD2, and absent DNA this call remains unverified. The CDR3 consists of 16 residues. CDR1 DFQATT and CDR2 SNEGSKA come from the germline V gene (reference sequence). CDR3 in amino acids: CSAPGLAGVPYNEQFF.

This chain links TRBV4-2 with TRBJ2-1; the D call from TCRdb, TRBD2, cannot be confirmed without DNA. Germline values: CDR1 LGHNA, CDR2 YNFKEQ. The CDR3 length is 16 residues. This CDR3 reads CASSQGSSGGADEQFF.

V gene TRBV5-1 combines with J gene TRBJ2-1; TCRdb designates TRBD1, a call that cannot be tested without DNA. This CDR3 comprises 13 residues. Germline CDR1 and CDR2: SGHRS and YFSETQ. CDR3 sequence: CASSADSYNEQFF.

The chain recombines TRBV7-9 with TRBJ2-1; as DNA is missing, the TRBD2 call by TCRdb cannot be tested. Germline CDR1 SEHNR, CDR2 FQNEAQ (reference sequence). The CDR3 is 15 amino acids. The CDR3 spells CASSLELAGAGEQFF.

J is TRBJ1-6 and V is TRBV3-1; TCRdb's D call of TRBD1 is untestable without DNA. Per germline, CDR1 LGHDT and CDR2 YNNKEL (reference sequence). The CDR3 totals 15 residues. CDR3 loop: CASSQGRGSNSPLHF.

This chain connects TRBV6-6 to TRBJ2-2; no DNA is available, so the TRBD1 call from TCRdb remains unchecked. This CDR3 is 14 amino acids long. Germline assignment: CDR1 MNHNY and CDR2 SVGAGI (reference sequence). The CDR3 loop is CASRAGGMRGELFF.

V gene TRBV20-1 combines with J gene TRBJ2-1; TCRdb's D call of TRBD1 is untestable without DNA. This CDR3 is 15 amino acids long. Per the germline V gene, CDR1 is DFQATT and CDR2 is SNEGSKA (reference sequence). The CDR3 here is CSARGPLREAGEQFF.

CDR3 loop: CASSHELTGELFF. The chain joins TRBV27 to TRBJ2-2. CDR3 length: 13 residues. Germline loops: CDR1 MNHEY, CDR2 SMNVEV (reference sequence).

This chain joins TRBV6-5 and TRBJ1-5; TCRdb's D call of TRBD1 is untestable without DNA. Germline V lookup: CDR1 MNHEY, CDR2 SVGAGI. The CDR3 sequence is 13 residues long. The CDR3 here is CASSRGRGQPQHF.

The genes are TRBV12-3 or TRBV12-4 and TRBJ1-4. The CDR3 loop spans 14 amino acids. The CDR3 spells CASSFGLPAGKLFF.

V usage is TRBV15 and J usage is TRBJ1-2. This CDR3 is 15 amino acids long. Germline CDR1 LNHNV, CDR2 YYDKDF (reference sequence). This chain's CDR3 is CATSRDKGAQFSYTF. Combining the CDR3 with reference TRBV15 and TRBJ1-2 gives the whole variable domain DAMVIQNPRYQVTQFGKPVTLSCSQTLNHNVMYWYQQKSSQAPKLLFHYYDKDFNNEADTPDNFQSRRPNTSFCFLDIRSPGLGDTAMYLCATSRDKGAQFSYTFGSGTRLTVV.

The genes are TRBV27 and TRBJ1-6. The CDR3 is 13 amino acids. Germline V gene data show CDR1 as MNHEY and CDR2 as SMNVEV (reference sequence). CDR3 protein: CASSFGVNSPLHF.

The genes are TRBV29-1 and TRBJ2-5; checking the TCRdb D call of TRBD1 is not possible without DNA. Germline loops: CDR1 SQVTM, CDR2 ANQGSEA. The CDR3 is 13 amino acids. The CDR3 loop reads CSVVQGLGETQYF.

The rearrangement uses TRBV10-1 and TRBJ1-5; with no DNA, the TCRdb D assignment of TRBD1 cannot be verified. The germline CDR1 and CDR2 sequences are WNHNN and SYGVQD (reference sequence). CDR3 length: 14 residues. This CDR3 reads CASTLTGLGQPQHF.

This sequence joins TRBV12-3 or TRBV12-4 and TRBJ1-6. The CDR3 covers 14 residues. The CDR3 spells CASREGQTTSPLHF.

The J gene is TRBJ1-1, the V gene TRBV6-1; TCRdb gives TRBD1 as the D gene, but with no DNA this cannot be confirmed. CDR1 is MNHNS, CDR2 SASEGT, per germline. CDR3 length equals 17 residues. The CDR3 sequence: CASSPDPDRVRDTEAFF.

This chain's CDR3 is CASSWGLAGPHSYNEQFF. The chain employs TRBV11-1 and TRBJ2-1; TCRdb's assignment of TRBD2 cannot be checked, as there is no DNA. The CDR3 length is 18 residues. CDR1 is SGHAT and CDR2 is FQDESV in the germline V gene (reference sequence).

The V gene is TRBV13, the J gene TRBJ2-1. CDR1 is PRHDT and CDR2 is FYEKMQ in the germline V gene (reference sequence). The length of the CDR3 is 11 residues. CDR3 region: CASSGTDEQFF.

The CDR3 here is CSASASGGSDTQYF. This chain connects TRBV20-1 to TRBJ2-3; TCRdb's assignment of TRBD2 cannot be checked, as there is no DNA. This CDR3 spans 14 amino acids. The germline CDR1 and CDR2 sequences are DFQATT and SNEGSKA (reference sequence).

This chain joins TRBV4-2 and TRBJ2-2. There are 14 residues in the CDR3. The germline V gene encodes CDR1 LGHNA and CDR2 YNFKEQ. The CDR3 loop reads CASKGDSYTGELFF.

This rearrangement joins TRBV30 to TRBJ2-1; TCRdb picks TRBD2, but there is no DNA to check that call. Germline-derived CDR1 and CDR2 are GTSNPN and SVGIG (reference sequence). The CDR3 extends over 13 amino acids. This CDR3 is CAWSDGTFGEQFF.

The chain joins TRBV7-9 to TRBJ2-5; TCRdb indicates TRBD2, and absent DNA this call remains unverified. The CDR3 has 15 residues. Germline CDR1 reads SEHNR; CDR2 reads FQNEAQ (reference sequence). The CDR3 is CASTYPAGPLETQYF.